Listed below are T cell receptor beta chains from one sample, sequenced in a study of cytomegalovirus exposure and HLA in healthy donors. Here immunoSEQ multiplex PCR was the method, and the copy in TCRdb shows in-frame clones only, minus some. This sample has about 120,000 clones, with around 86% found just once. The material sequenced was PBMCs. The receptors shown here come from a woman aged 40 to 50 in good health and CMV-seronegative. Each CDR3 is given with its conserved first and last residue. Fields, in order: CDR3 DNA, CDR3 protein, V gene, J gene, clone size, D gene. A D gene is named only where the DNA matches it firmly. Clone size, where shown, is once, few, many, or a class for clones that have expanded.

TGTGCCAGCCCAGGAGTAGGGGGGGACCACGAGCAGTACTTC,CASPGVGGDHEQYF,TRBV28,TRBJ2-7,.,.
TGTGCCAGCAGCCTGGGGGAAACCGGGACAGAAGCTTTCTTT,CASSLGETGTEAFF,TRBV4-2,TRBJ1-1,few,.
TGTGCCAGCAGTAAAGCGGGAGGCGGCTCCTACGAGCAGTACTTC,CASSKAGGGSYEQYF,TRBV2,TRBJ2-7,.,TRBD2
TGTGCCAGCAGTTTATGGGGGACTTTTGACGAGCAGTACTTC,CASSLWGTFDEQYF,TRBV28,TRBJ2-7,.,.
TGCGCCAGCAGTCCCAAAGCAGACTATGCAACTAATGAAAAACTGTTTTTT,CASSPKADYATNEKLFF,TRBV23-1,TRBJ1-4,.,.
TGTGCCAGCAGCTTAGGGGAAGCGGGAACTACCTACGAGCAGTACTTC,CASSLGEAGTTYEQYF,TRBV7-8,TRBJ2-7,few,TRBD2
TGTGCCAGCAGCCCGAGCGCCGGGGGGGACTACGAGCAGTACTTC,CASSPSAGGDYEQYF,TRBV6-5,TRBJ2-7,many,TRBD2
TGTGCCAGCAGCCAACCCGGACAGGGCTATGGCTACACCTTC,CASSQPGQGYGYTF,TRBV7-3,TRBJ1-2,.,TRBD1
TGCGCCAGCAGATACAACCAAGAGACCCAGTACTTC,CASRYNQETQYF,TRBV5-1,TRBJ2-5,once,.
TGTGCCATCAGTGAGTTGGGGGGAGTAGATACGCAGTATTTT,CAISELGGVDTQYF,TRBV10-3,TRBJ2-3,.,.
TGTGCCAGCAGCGGACAGGGCTACGAGCAGTACTTC,CASSGQGYEQYF,TRBV2,TRBJ2-7,few,TRBD1
TGTGCCAGCAGCCGACAGTTCGGCGAGCAGTACTTC,CASSRQFGEQYF,TRBV5-6,TRBJ2-7,once,.
TGCGCCAGCAGCCCCCTCGTCGGGAGGGGTACTGAAGCTTTCTTT,CASSPLVGRGTEAFF,TRBV5-1,TRBJ1-1,few,.
TGTGCCAGCAGTGAAGAATGGAAATCCAGGGGTAGGTTTGATCAGCCCCAGCATTTT,CASSEEWKSRGRFDQPQHF,TRBV6-1,TRBJ1-5,few,.
TGTGCCAGCAGTTTTGAGGGCAGCTCCTACGAGCAGTACTTC,CASSFEGSSYEQYF,TRBV28,TRBJ2-7,.,.
TGTGCCAGCAGCCAAGCCCCGGAGGGGAGCGAAAAACTGTTTTTT,CASSQAPEGSEKLFF,TRBV4-2,TRBJ1-4,.,.
TGTGCCATCAGTGAGCCCCTAGCGGGACAGGACGAGCAGTACTTC,CAISEPLAGQDEQYF,TRBV10-3,TRBJ2-7,.,.
TGTGCCAGCAGTTTCGTGGGACTAGCAGCGAACACCGGGGAGCTGTTTTTT,CASSFVGLAANTGELFF,TRBV28,TRBJ2-2,.,TRBD2